The source of this TCR beta chain is a study of preoperative IRX-2 immunotherapy in early breast cancer. Described treatment: preoperative locoregional IRX-2 cytokine immunotherapy. This phase Ib study tested locoregional IRX-2 cytokine immunotherapy given before surgery. The CDR3 length is 14 residues. With V trimmed by 5 bases and J by 6 bases, 6 bases remained unmatched. CDR1 MNHGY and CDR2 SAAAGT come from the germline V gene. Method: immunoSEQ multiplex PCR; TCRdb's copy keeps in-frame clones and lacks some. The data hold roughly 30,000 clones, with around 83% observed a single time. The sequence came from a human donor with breast cancer. Material: lymph node tissue, obtained from a patient treated with IRX-2 immunotherapy. The J gene is TRBJ2-3, the V gene TRBV6-8; 9 bases align to TRBD1. The CDR3 reads CASSPGTGWDTQYF. CDR3 coding DNA: TGTGCCAGCAGTCCGGGGACAGGGTGGGATACGCAGTATTTT.